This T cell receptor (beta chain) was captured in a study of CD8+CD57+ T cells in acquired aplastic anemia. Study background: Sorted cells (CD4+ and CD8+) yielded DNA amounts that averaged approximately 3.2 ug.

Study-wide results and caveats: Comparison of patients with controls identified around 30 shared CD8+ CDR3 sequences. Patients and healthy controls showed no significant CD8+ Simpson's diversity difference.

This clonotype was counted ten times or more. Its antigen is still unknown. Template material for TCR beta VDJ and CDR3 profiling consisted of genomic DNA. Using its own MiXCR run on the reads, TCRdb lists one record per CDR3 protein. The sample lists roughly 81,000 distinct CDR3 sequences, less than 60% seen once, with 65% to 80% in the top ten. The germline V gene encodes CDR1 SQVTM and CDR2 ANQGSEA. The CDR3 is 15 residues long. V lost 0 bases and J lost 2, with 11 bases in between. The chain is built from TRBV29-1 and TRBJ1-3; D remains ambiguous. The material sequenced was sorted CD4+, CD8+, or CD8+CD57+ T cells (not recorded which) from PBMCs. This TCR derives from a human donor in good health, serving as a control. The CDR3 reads CSVEDFGEPGNTIYF. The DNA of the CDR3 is TGCAGCGTTGAAGATTTCGGGGAACCTGGAAACACCATATATTTT.